This entry lists 12 T cell receptor beta chains sequenced from one sample in a study of beta chain features in type 1 diabetes. Overall study findings and caveats: All four CD4+ subsets from Type 1 diabetes patients carried moderately but significantly shorter TCRB CDR3s.

These TCRs' antigens remain unknown. Expressed TCRB transcripts were sequenced because the entire RNA isolate underwent reverse transcription. The protocol was immunoSEQ multiplex PCR, while the TCRdb copy is restricted to in-frame clones and leaves out a portion. The sample has 120,000 or so clones, 17% seen once; the top ten hold about 2.4%. What was sequenced was central memory CD4+ T cells from blood. These receptors originate from a man in his late teens or twenties with type 1 diabetes.

V gene TRBV5-4 combines with J gene TRBJ2-3, with a weak D call TRBD2 (6 bases). The length of the CDR3 is 16 residues. The V gene's germline CDR1 is SGHNT and CDR2 YYREEE (reference sequence). Trimming removed 2 bases at V and 4 bases at J, with 17 bases between. CDR3 in DNA: TGTGCCAGCAGCTTCGGCGGGAACACGGGGGCAGATACGCAGTATTTT. Protein product: CASSFGGNTGADTQYF.

This clone came up a few times. The sample carries other DNA sequences with the same CDR3. The chain is built from TRBV2 and TRBJ2-5, with D perhaps matching TRBD1 (6 bases). Germline CDR1 SNHLY, CDR2 FYNNEI. The CDR3 contains 12 residues. Trimming left V 2 bases short and J 5 bases short, with 6 bases between. The CDR3 region has the DNA TGTGCCAGCAGTGAACAGGGGGAGACCCAGTACTTC. Translating gives CASSEQGETQYF.

V is TRBV4-1 and J is TRBJ2-1; the match to TRBD2 covers 8 bases. Trimming removed 3 bases from V and 12 bases from J; junction bases left unmatched: 13. The CDR3 totals 15 residues. Per the germline V gene, CDR1 is MGHRA and CDR2 is YSYEKL. CDR3 protein: CASSHPPGLGVRQFF. Here the CDR3 DNA reads TGCGCCAGCAGCCATCCCCCGGGACTAGGGGTCAGGCAGTTCTTC.

The chain has TRBV19 and TRBJ2-1; 7 nucleotides agree with TRBD2. The CDR3 is 14 amino acids. With 7 bases clipped from V and 4 bases from J, the junction kept 7 bases outside the gene matches. From germline, CDR1 is LNHDA and CDR2 SQIVND (reference sequence). CDR3 amino acids: CASTEASGYNEQFF. The CDR3 bases are TGTGCCAGTACAGAGGCTAGCGGATACAATGAGCAGTTCTTC. The full variable domain, with the rest looked up from reference TRBV19 and TRBJ2-1, is DGGITQSPKYLFRKEGQNVTLSCEQNLNHDAMYWYRQDPGQGLRLIYYSQIVNDFQKGDIAEGYSVSREKKESFPLTVTSAQKNPTAFYLCASTEASGYNEQFFGPGTRLTVL.

In its sample, this clone was seen a few times. A read error is likely here: a far larger clone is one base away. DNA for the CDR3: TGCAGCGTTGAAGACGGGTGTCCCAACTATGGCTACACCTTC. This translates into CSVEDGCPNYGYTF. The chain combines TRBV29-1 with TRBJ1-2; no firm D call. This CDR3 region has 14 residues. Looked up from germline, CDR1 is SQVTM and CDR2 is ANQGSEA. Trimming shortened V by 0 bases and J by 2 bases, and 10 bases separated the two germline ends.

The chain carries TRBV2 and TRBJ1-1; D ambiguous. Germline V lookup: CDR1 SNHLY, CDR2 FYNNEI. CDR3 length: 13 residues. Deletions cut 1 base from V and 7 bases from J, with 10 bases between. The CDR3 nucleotides are TGTGCCAGCAGTGAAGGGGCAGAGTATGAAGCTTTCTTT. Residues: CASSEGAEYEAFF.

In this sample, this clone turned up a few times. The chain combines TRBV6-5 with TRBJ2-1, with D uncertain. Trimming stripped 6 bases from V and 5 bases from J, with 8 bases between. The CDR3 contains 12 residues. The V gene's germline CDR1 is MNHEY and CDR2 SVGAGI. As DNA, the CDR3 is TGTGCCAGCAGGAACAGCCACAATGAGCAGTTCTTC. Translation: CASRNSHNEQFF.

The table lists this clone with a few counts. The rearrangement uses TRBV7-2 and TRBJ2-1; TRBD1 matches at 10 bases. V trimming: 3 bases; J trimming: 14 bases; junction bases outside the gene matches: 7. This CDR3 has 13 residues. Germline values: CDR1 SGHTA, CDR2 FQGNSA. CDR3 in DNA: TGTGCCAGCAGCTTGGGACAGGGGAATTTGAAGTTCTTC. Protein product: CASSLGQGNLKFF.

This rearrangement joins TRBV4-1 to TRBJ1-2; TRBD1 matches 9 bases. CDR1 is MGHRA, CDR2 YSYEKL, per germline. The CDR3 extends over 14 amino acids. The V and J ends lost 7 bases and 8 bases, in that order; junction bases with no gene match: 11. This CDR3 reads CASTGTGLGWGYTF. For the CDR3, the DNA is TGCGCCAGCACCGGGACAGGGCTCGGTTGGGGCTACACCTTC.

The CDR3, as DNA: TGTGCCTGGCAGGGCTCTGGAAACACCATATATTTT. Its protein is CAWQGSGNTIYF. The chain links TRBV30 to TRBJ1-3; tentatively, D is TRBD1 (5 bases). Germline values: CDR1 GTSNPN, CDR2 SVGIG (reference sequence). This CDR3 is built from 12 residues. The ends were cut back, 5 bases at V and 0 bases at J, with 5 bases in the middle.

The table lists this clone with many counts. The chain uses TRBV19 and TRBJ1-1, with D unclear. The V and J ends lost 8 bases and 1 base respectively, with 14 bases between them. Germline assignment: CDR1 LNHDA and CDR2 SQIVND (reference sequence). CDR3 length equals 14 residues. The CDR3 sequence: CASSLDVRNTEAFF. The CDR3 DNA reads as TGTGCCAGTTCGCTGGACGTACGGAACACTGAAGCTTTCTTT. The variable domain in full, with the rest retrieved from reference TRBV19 and TRBJ1-1, is DGGITQSPKYLFRKEGQNVTLSCEQNLNHDAMYWYRQDPGQGLRLIYYSQIVNDFQKGDIAEGYSVSREKKESFPLTVTSAQKNPTAFYLCASSLDVRNTEAFFGQGTRLTVV.

This clone occurred a few times. The V gene is TRBV4-1, the J gene TRBJ2-1, with a tentative D call TRBD1 (5 bases). CDR1 and CDR2 (germline): MGHRA, YSYEKL. The CDR3 sequence is 16 residues long. Trimming took 0 bases from V and 4 from J, leaving 13 bases between them. CDR3 in amino acids: CASSQDIQGGYNEQFF. Here the CDR3 DNA reads TGCGCCAGCAGCCAAGATATCCAGGGTGGGTACAATGAGCAGTTCTTC.